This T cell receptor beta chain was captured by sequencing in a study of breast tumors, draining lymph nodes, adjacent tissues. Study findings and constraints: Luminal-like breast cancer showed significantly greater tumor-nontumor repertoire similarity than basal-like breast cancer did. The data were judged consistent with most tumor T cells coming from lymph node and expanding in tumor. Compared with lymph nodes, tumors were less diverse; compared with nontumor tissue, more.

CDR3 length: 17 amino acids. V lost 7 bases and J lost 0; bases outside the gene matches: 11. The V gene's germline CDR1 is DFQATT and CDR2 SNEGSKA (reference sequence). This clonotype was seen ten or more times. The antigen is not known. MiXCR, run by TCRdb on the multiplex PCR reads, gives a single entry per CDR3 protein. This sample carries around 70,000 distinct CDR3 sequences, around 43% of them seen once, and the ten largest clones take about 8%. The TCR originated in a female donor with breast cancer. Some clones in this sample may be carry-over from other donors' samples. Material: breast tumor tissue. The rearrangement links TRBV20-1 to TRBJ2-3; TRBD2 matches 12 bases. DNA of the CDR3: TGCAGTGGAAAACTGACTAGCGGGAGCCGCAGCACAGATACGCAGTATTTT. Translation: CSGKLTSGSRSTDTQYF.